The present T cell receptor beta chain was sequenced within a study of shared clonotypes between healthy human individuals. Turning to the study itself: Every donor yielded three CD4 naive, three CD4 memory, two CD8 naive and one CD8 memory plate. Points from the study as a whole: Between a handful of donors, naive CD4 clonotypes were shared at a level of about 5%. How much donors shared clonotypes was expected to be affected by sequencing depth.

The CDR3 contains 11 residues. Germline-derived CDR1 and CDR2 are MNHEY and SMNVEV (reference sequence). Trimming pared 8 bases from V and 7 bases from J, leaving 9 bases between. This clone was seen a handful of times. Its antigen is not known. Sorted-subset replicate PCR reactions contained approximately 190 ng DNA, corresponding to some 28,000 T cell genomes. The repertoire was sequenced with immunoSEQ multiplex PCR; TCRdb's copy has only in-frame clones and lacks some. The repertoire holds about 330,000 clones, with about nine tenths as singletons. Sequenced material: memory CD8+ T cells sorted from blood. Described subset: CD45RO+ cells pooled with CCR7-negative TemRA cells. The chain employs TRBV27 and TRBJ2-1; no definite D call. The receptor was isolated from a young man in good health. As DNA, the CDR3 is TGTGCCAGCGGTGGTTCAAATGAGCAGTTCTTC. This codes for CASGGSNEQFF.